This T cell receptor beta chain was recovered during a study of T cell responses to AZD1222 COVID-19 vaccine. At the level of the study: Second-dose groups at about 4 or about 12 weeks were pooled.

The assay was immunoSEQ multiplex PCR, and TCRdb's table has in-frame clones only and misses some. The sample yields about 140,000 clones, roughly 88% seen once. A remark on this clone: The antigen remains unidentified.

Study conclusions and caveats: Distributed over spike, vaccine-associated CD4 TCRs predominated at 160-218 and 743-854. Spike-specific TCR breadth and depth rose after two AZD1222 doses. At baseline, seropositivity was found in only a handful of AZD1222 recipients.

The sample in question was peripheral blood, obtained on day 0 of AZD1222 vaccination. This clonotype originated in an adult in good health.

Here the CDR3 DNA reads TGTGCCAGCAGCCAGGGCCGGGGACAAGAGACCCAGTACTTC. Translating it yields CASSQGRGQETQYF. The V call is TRBV7-9, the J call TRBJ2-5, with D perhaps assigned TRBD1 or TRBD2 (5 bases each). CDR3 size: 14 residues. V was shortened by 5 bases and J by 2 bases, with 12 bases between the two germline ends. Germline CDR1 and CDR2: SEHNR and FQNEAQ (reference sequence).